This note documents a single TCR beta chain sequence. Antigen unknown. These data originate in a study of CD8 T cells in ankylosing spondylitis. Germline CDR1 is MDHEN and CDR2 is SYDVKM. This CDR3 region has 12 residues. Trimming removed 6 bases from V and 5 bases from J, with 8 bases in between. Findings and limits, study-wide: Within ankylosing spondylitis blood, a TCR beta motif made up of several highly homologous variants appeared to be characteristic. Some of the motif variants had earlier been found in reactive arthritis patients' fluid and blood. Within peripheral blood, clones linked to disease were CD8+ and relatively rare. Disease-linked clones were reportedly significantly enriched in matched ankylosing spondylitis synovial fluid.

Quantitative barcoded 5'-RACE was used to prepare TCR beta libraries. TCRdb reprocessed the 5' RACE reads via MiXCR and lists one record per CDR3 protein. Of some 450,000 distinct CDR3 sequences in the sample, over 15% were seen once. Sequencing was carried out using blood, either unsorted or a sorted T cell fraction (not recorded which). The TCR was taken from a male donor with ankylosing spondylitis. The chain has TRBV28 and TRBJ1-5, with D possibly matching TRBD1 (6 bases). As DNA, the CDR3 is TGTGCCAGCAGACCAGGGGATCAGCCCCAGCATTTT. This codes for CASRPGDQPQHF.